The next 9 T cell receptor beta chains were all read from a single sample in a study of control samples from healthy donors and cancer patients. Repertoires were generated with immunoSEQ multiplex PCR, while TCRdb's copy carries only in-frame clones and drops some. The sample includes roughly 80,000 clones, roughly 90% of them seen just once. Sequenced material: PBMCs. The receptor set was obtained from a woman in her sixties with head and neck cancer.

The chain employs TRBV18 and TRBJ2-1, with D hard to call. The length of the CDR3 is 15 residues. V lost 0 bases to trimming and J lost 7 bases, with 13 bases between them. CDR1 is KGHSH and CDR2 is LQKENI in the germline V gene. The CDR3 sequence is CASSPPNPSGNEQFF. The CDR3, as DNA: TGTGCCAGCTCACCACCTAACCCTTCTGGAAATGAGCAGTTCTTC.

V usage is TRBV28 and J usage is TRBJ1-5, with a weak D call TRBD1 (5 bases). Trimming removed 7 bases from V and 0 bases from J, with 16 bases in between. There are 16 residues in the CDR3. The germline CDR1 and CDR2 sequences are MDHEN and SYDVKM. The CDR3 DNA sequence: TGTGCCAGCACCCAGCCGGTAGGGGTTAGCAATCAGCCCCAGCATTTT. Translated, it gives CASTQPVGVSNQPQHF.

The chain carries TRBV20-1 and TRBJ2-1; tentative D call: TRBD2 (6 bases). Germline loops: CDR1 DFQATT, CDR2 SNEGSKA (reference sequence). The V end lost 3 bases, the J end lost 4 bases, and 13 bases lay between the germline ends. The CDR3 length is 14 residues. CDR3 amino acids: CSASGDSRYNEQFF. The CDR3 DNA sequence: TGCAGTGCTAGTGGGGACTCAAGGTACAATGAGCAGTTCTTC.

The rearrangement uses TRBV20-1 and TRBJ2-3, with TRBD2 matching over 9 bases. This CDR3 is 17 amino acids long. Germline lookup yields CDR1 DFQATT and CDR2 SNEGSKA (reference sequence). The V segment lost 3 bases and the J segment 2 bases; nucleotides outside the gene matches: 12. For the CDR3, the DNA is TGCAGTGCTAGTCATTTTAGGCTAGCGGGACTCACAGATACGCAGTATTTT. It codes for CSASHFRLAGLTDTQYF.

This rearrangement joins TRBV19 to TRBJ1-2; the match to TRBD1 covers 11 bases. This CDR3 is built from 15 residues. The germline V gene encodes CDR1 LNHDA and CDR2 SQIVND (reference sequence). The junction had 10 bases not matched to a gene; V was cut back by 5 bases and J by 8 bases. The chain's CDR3 is CASSPPGQGAWGYTF. CDR3 bases: TGTGCCAGTAGTCCGCCCGGACAGGGGGCCTGGGGCTACACCTTC.

The V and J genes are TRBV2 and TRBJ2-7, with TRBD2 identical over 11 bases. CDR1 is SNHLY, CDR2 FYNNEI, per germline. The CDR3 loop spans 16 amino acids. Losses at the gene ends were 2 bases for V and 3 bases for J; bases not matched to a gene: 6. CDR3 loop: CASSERGLAAGYEQYF. Here the CDR3 DNA reads TGTGCCAGCAGTGAACGGGGACTAGCGGCGGGCTACGAGCAGTACTTC.

The chain couples TRBV7-2 to TRBJ2-4; the match to TRBD2 covers 7 bases. The CDR3 contains 13 residues. CDR1 SGHTA and CDR2 FQGNSA come from the germline V gene. J lost 10 bases, V lost 1 base, and 4 bases had no gene match. The CDR3 sequence: CASSLDPSGIQYF. For the CDR3, the DNA is TGTGCCAGCAGCTTAGATCCTAGCGGTATTCAGTACTTC.

Here the CDR3 reads CASSRLPGTEQYF. CDR3 nucleotides: TGCGCCAGCAGTCGTCTCCCGGGGACAGAACAGTACTTC. This chain joins TRBV10-1 and TRBJ2-7, with TRBD1 matching 7 bases. The CDR3 runs 13 residues. After removal of 5 bases from V and 10 bases from J, the junction contained 11 bases not matched to a gene. The germline V gene has CDR1 WNHNN and CDR2 SYGVQD (reference sequence).

The chain uses TRBV2 and TRBJ2-1, with TRBD2 as a possible D gene (6 bases). CDR1 SNHLY and CDR2 FYNNEI come from the germline V gene. The ends were cut back, 0 bases at V and 8 bases at J, with 23 bases in the middle. This CDR3 has 18 residues. The CDR3 sequence: CASSEAPRSSEIFDEQFF. The CDR3 DNA reads as TGTGCCAGCAGTGAAGCGCCCCGGTCTAGCGAGATTTTCGATGAGCAGTTCTTC.